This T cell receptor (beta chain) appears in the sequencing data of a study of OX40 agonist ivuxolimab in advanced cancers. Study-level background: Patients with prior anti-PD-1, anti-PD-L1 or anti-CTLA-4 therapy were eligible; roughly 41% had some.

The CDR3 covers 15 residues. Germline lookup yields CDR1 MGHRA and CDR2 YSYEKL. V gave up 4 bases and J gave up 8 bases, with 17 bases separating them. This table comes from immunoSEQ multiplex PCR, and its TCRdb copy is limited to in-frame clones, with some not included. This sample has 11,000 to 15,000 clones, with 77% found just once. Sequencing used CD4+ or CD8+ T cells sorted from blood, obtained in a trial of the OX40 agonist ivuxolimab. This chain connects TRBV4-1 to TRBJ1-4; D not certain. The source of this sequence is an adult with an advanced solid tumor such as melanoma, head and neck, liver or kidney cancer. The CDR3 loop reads CASSRTPTGEEKLFF. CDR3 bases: TGCGCCAGCAGCCGCACCCCGACTGGAGAAGAAAAACTGTTTTTT.